This T cell receptor beta chain was profiled in a study of blood T cells in healthy people across ages. The second PCR ran about 6 to 12 cycles with a sample-barcoded 5' primer and J-beta primers. Tags on each cDNA molecule came from a template-switch adaptor with 12 random nucleotides. TCRdb re-called the 5' RACE reads with MiXCR, one entry per CDR3 protein. This sample has 850,000 or so distinct CDR3 sequences, with around 30% found just once. With regard to this clonotype: A single base separates this from a much larger clone, so it may be a read error.

Trimming took 1 base from V and 8 from J; bases not matched to a gene: 8. CDR1 is SGHTA and CDR2 is FQGNSA in the germline V gene. The CDR3 is made up of 16 amino acids. The TCR originated in a woman of 80 years or more in good health. The gene calls are TRBV7-2 and TRBJ2-1; 10 bases map to TRBD2. Sample: blood. The CDR3 spells CASSLVPAGGQDEQFF. The CDR3 DNA follows: TGTGCCAGCAGCTTAGTGCCAGCGGGGGGGCAGGATGAGCAGTTCTTC.